A selection of T cell receptor beta chains follows, all from one sample in a study of regulatory T cells in long-lasting Graves disease. TCRdb independently ran MiXCR on the multiplex PCR reads; one entry per CDR3 protein. The data hold under 400,000 distinct CDR3 sequences, with approximately 15% observed a single time. The sample was also reused in another study, on T cells in Graves' hyperthyroidism and ophthalmopathy.

The sequences come from peripheral blood mononuclear cells (PBMCs), collected at new diagnosis, from a patient treated with antithyroid drugs. The origin of the receptors is a man aged 40-49 years with Graves disease. The CDR3 runs from the conserved cysteine through the conserved F or W. Each record gives: J gene, D gene, CDR3 length, V gene, CDR3 protein. A D gene is named only where the DNA matches it firmly.

J: TRBJ2-5
D: .
length: 13
V: TRBV12-3/TRBV12-4
CDR3: CASSWDNQETQYF

J: TRBJ2-7
D: TRBD1
length: 15
V: TRBV4-1
CDR3: CASSQGTGQGHEQYF

J: TRBJ1-5
D: .
length: 15
V: TRBV5-5
CDR3: CASSLFGTSGQPQHF

J: TRBJ1-2
D: .
length: 13
V: TRBV20-1
CDR3: CSVRAPVNYGYTF

J: TRBJ2-2
D: .
length: 12
V: TRBV27
CDR3: CASGSGTGELFF

J: TRBJ2-7
D: TRBD1
length: 14
V: TRBV7-8
CDR3: CASSFGTVSYEQYF

J: TRBJ2-5
D: .
length: 16
V: TRBV11-2
CDR3: CASSLSGLQGRETQYF

J: TRBJ2-4
D: TRBD2
length: 17
V: TRBV5-6
CDR3: CASSPRVVAGGRGIQYF

J: TRBJ2-1
D: TRBD2
length: 14
V: TRBV2
CDR3: CASSTSGGATEQFF

J: TRBJ2-7
D: TRBD1
length: 11
V: TRBV20-1
CDR3: CSQGASYEQYF

J: TRBJ2-7
D: .
length: 13
V: TRBV2
CDR3: CASKRDSPYEQYF

J: TRBJ2-7
D: .
length: 14
V: TRBV15
CDR3: CATSRDRFRYEQYF

J: TRBJ2-6
D: TRBD1
length: 17
V: TRBV28
CDR3: CASSRQGRYSGANVLTF

J: TRBJ1-6
D: .
length: 14
V: TRBV6-2/TRBV6-3
CDR3: CASSQGHSNSPLHF

J: TRBJ2-1
D: .
length: 18
V: TRBV5-1
CDR3: CASSLAGTPNPLTNEQFF

J: TRBJ2-1
D: TRBD2
length: 17
V: TRBV12-3/TRBV12-4
CDR3: CASLSSGGAIGYNEQFF

J: TRBJ2-2
D: .
length: 15
V: TRBV4-3
CDR3: CASSISPADTGELFF

J: .
D: .
length: 14
V: TRBV3-1
CDR3: CASSQRTGSDTQYF

J: TRBJ2-7
D: TRBD1
length: 14
V: TRBV7-9
CDR3: CASSSTDRAYEQYF

J: TRBJ1-2
D: TRBD1
length: 17
V: TRBV25-1
CDR3: CASSESLLDRGRGGYTF

J: TRBJ1-2
D: .
length: 13
V: TRBV11-2
CDR3: CASSSDTSYGYTF

J: TRBJ1-5
D: .
length: 12
V: TRBV30
CDR3: CAWSVRIGPQHF

J: TRBJ1-1
D: TRBD1
length: 17
V: TRBV6-2/TRBV6-3
CDR3: CASSHGQGARLMTEAFF

J: TRBJ1-5
D: .
length: 16
V: TRBV18
CDR3: CASSPPSSDRAQPQHF

J: TRBJ2-1
D: TRBD1
length: 18
V: TRBV18
CDR3: CASSPNPGTGSPYNEQFF

J: TRBJ1-3
D: .
length: 14
V: TRBV12-3/TRBV12-4
CDR3: CASSPVVAGNTIYF

J: TRBJ1-1
D: .
length: 11
V: TRBV6-5
CDR3: CASSYGFEAFF

J: TRBJ2-1
D: TRBD2
length: 16
V: TRBV6-2/TRBV6-3
CDR3: CASSYSAGGSYNEQFF

J: TRBJ2-1
D: TRBD2
length: 17
V: TRBV4-1
CDR3: CASSQDSGLAVNNEQFF

J: TRBJ2-7
D: .
length: 14
V: TRBV6-4
CDR3: CASSGARGGDEQYF

J: TRBJ2-5
D: .
length: 14
V: TRBV30
CDR3: CAWSVWGGAETQYF

J: TRBJ2-3
D: TRBD2
length: 15
V: TRBV30
CDR3: CAWSVEGREGDTQYF

J: TRBJ2-5
D: TRBD1
length: 13
V: TRBV6-1
CDR3: CASSKTGAETQYF

J: TRBJ2-7
D: .
length: 17
V: TRBV7-2
CDR3: CASSLMSGVLFTYEQYF

J: TRBJ1-1
D: .
length: 14
V: TRBV28
CDR3: CASSKGLHTGEAFF

J: TRBJ2-5
D: TRBD2
length: 13
V: TRBV11-2
CDR3: CASSSAGVETQYF

J: TRBJ1-1
D: TRBD1
length: 16
V: TRBV7-2
CDR3: CASSFRGLGMNTEAFF

J: TRBJ2-7
D: .
length: 17
V: TRBV7-8
CDR3: CASSAHPYHLPPYEQYF

J: .
D: .
length: 15
V: TRBV24-1
CDR3: CATRGTSYRSYEQYF

J: TRBJ1-1
D: .
length: 14
V: TRBV5-1
CDR3: CASTLFGVDTEAFF

J: TRBJ2-6
D: TRBD1
length: 19
V: TRBV5-1
CDR3: CASSLGRDRVLSGASVLTF

J: TRBJ2-5
D: .
length: 15
V: TRBV7-3
CDR3: CASSVGWGRRETQYF

J: TRBJ2-7
D: .
length: 17
V: TRBV28
CDR3: CASSLSPSSGRSYEQYF

J: TRBJ2-5
D: .
length: 14
V: TRBV2
CDR3: CASSATTRKETQYF

J: TRBJ2-7
D: .
length: 15
V: TRBV3-1
CDR3: CASSPRLGSTYEQYF

J: TRBJ1-6
D: .
length: 13
V: TRBV5-1
CDR3: CASSLAGYSPLHF

J: TRBJ2-5
D: TRBD2
length: 16
V: TRBV6-2/TRBV6-3
CDR3: CASSYSKRGGGETQYF

J: TRBJ2-7
D: TRBD1
length: 12
V: TRBV18
CDR3: CASSYDRGEQYF

J: TRBJ2-6
D: .
length: 15
V: TRBV6-5
CDR3: CASSYSWSGANVLTF

J: TRBJ2-2
D: .
length: 16
V: TRBV11-2
CDR3: CASLPWRHANTGELFF

J: TRBJ2-5
D: .
length: 15
V: TRBV4-1
CDR3: CASSLRGGTLKTQYF

J: TRBJ2-3
D: TRBD2
length: 16
V: TRBV7-3
CDR3: CASSLTSGGPTDTQYF